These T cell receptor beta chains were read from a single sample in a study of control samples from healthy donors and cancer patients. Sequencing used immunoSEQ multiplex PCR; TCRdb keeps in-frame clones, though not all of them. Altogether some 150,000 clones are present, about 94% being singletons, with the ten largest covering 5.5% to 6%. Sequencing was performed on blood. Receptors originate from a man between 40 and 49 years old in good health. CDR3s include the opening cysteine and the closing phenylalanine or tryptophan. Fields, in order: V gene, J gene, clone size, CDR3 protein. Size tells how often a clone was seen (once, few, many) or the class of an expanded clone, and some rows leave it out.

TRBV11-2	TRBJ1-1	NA	CASTLVRGGAFF
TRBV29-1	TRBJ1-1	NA	CSAYWGAAFF
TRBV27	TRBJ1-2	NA	CASTLTGNYGYTF
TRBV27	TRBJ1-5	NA	CASSSSGAGNQPQHF
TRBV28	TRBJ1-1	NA	CASSLRGTVNTEAFF
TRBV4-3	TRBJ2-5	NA	CASSQETRPGETQYF
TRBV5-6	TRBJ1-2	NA	CASSLAGRTGGGYTF
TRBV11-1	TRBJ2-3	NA	CASSLASTDTQYF
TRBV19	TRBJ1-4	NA	CASSIGINEKLFF
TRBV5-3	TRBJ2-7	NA	CARSLSGQRGPYEQYF
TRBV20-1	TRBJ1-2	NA	CSASSPDSYGYTF
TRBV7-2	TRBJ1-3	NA	CASSLTGQDGNTIYF
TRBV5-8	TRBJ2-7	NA	CASSSQRQGRGGTYEQYF
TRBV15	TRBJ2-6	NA	CATSLHPGTGYPGANVLTF
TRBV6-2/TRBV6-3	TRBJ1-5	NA	CASSYSSLQPQHF
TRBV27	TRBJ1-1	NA	CASSLNRVRSTEAFF
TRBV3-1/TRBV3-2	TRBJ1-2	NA	CASSQEADGGAGYGYTF
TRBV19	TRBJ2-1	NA	CASSIGGRINEQFF
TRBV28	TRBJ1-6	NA	CASSLPRRVRWNSPLHF
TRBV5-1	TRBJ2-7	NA	CASSLGQVSYEQYF
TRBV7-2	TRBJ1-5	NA	CASSSSRGKQPQHF
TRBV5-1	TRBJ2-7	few	CASSNRGEQYF
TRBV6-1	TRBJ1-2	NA	CASSEVTGAQGYTF
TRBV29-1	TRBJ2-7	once	CSVEGRTETSYEQYF
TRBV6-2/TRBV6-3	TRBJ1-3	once	CASSSLQTRTGGSGNTIYF
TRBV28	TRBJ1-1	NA	CASSLFENTEAFF
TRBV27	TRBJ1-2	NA	CASSLKGNRGYTF
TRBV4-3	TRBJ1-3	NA	CASSQDLLRGASRSGNTIYF
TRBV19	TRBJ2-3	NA	CASSRLVAGPTDTQYF
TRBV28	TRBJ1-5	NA	CASSQKVQPQHF
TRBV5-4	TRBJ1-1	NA	CASSLGQVNTEAFF
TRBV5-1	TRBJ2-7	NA	CASSFGVDRNSYEQYF
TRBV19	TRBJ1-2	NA	CASSPDSGTGARGYTF
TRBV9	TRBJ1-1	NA	CASSSWTGLNTEAFF
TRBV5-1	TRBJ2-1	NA	CASSLDRARNEQFF
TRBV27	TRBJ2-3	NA	CASNQGLAGGVDTQYF
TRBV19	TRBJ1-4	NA	CASSTTRLGVANEKLFF
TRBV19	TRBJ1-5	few	CASTLRWNQPQHF
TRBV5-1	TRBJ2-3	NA	CASSFGGSSTDTQYF
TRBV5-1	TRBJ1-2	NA	CASRDVALGLPGYTF
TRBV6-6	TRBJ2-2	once	CASSSGQGGTGELFF
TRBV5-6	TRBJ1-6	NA	CASSWAGAVNSPLHF
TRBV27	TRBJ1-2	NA	CASSYRWNYGYTF